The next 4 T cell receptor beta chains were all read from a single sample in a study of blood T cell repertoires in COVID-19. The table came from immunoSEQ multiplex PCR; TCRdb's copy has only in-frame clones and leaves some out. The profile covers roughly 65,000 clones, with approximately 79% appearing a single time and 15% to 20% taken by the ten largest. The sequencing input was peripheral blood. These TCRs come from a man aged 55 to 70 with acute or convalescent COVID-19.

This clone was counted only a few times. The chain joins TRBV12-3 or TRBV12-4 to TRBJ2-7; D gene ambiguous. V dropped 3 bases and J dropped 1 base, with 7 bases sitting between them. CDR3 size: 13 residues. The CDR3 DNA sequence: TGTGCCAGCAGTTTGCACGGGTCCTACGAGCAGTACTTC. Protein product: CASSLHGSYEQYF.

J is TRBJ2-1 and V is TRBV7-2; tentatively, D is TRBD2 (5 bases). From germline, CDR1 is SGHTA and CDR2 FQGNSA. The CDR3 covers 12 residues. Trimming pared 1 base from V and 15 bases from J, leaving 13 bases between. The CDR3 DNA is TGTGCCAGCAGCTTAGTATCTAGCACGTGGTTCTTC. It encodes CASSLVSSTWFF.

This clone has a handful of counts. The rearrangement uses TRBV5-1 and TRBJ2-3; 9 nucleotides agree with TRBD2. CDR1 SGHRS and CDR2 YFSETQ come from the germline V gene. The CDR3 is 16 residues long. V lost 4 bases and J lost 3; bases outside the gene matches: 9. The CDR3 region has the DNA TGCGCCAGCAGCCCGGGGCGGGGGGGCCGGACAGATACGCAGTATTTT. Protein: CASSPGRGGRTDTQYF.

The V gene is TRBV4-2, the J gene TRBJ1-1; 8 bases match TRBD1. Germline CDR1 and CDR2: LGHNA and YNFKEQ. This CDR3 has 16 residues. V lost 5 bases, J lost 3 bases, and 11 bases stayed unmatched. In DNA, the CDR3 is TGTGCCAGCAGCGAAGGACAGGGCAGGGAGGACACTGAAGCTTTCTTT. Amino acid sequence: CASSEGQGREDTEAFF.